Listed below are T cell receptor beta chains from one sample, sequenced in a study of shared clonotypes between healthy human individuals. TCRdb's copy holds only in-frame clones and misses some; the assay was immunoSEQ multiplex PCR. The data hold 2.5 million or so clones, with 85% to 95% observed a single time. The sample was naive CD4+ T cells sorted from blood. The source is a man younger than 35 in good health. Each CDR3 is given with its conserved first and last residue. D genes are given only for firm matches. Only some rows state a clone size, as once, few, many or a class for expanded clones.

J gene,D gene,V gene,clone size,CDR3 protein,CDR3 DNA
TRBJ1-2,TRBD1,TRBV19,.,CASSTPPTGGVHGYTF,TGTGCCAGTAGTACCCCCCCGACAGGGGGCGTTCATGGCTACACCTTC
TRBJ2-4,TRBD1,TRBV2,once,CASSAGTGSNIQYF,TGTGCCAGCAGTGCCGGGACAGGGTCAAACATTCAGTACTTC
TRBJ1-5,.,TRBV7-6,.,CASSFGSDQPQHF,TGTGCCAGCAGCTTTGGTTCGGATCAGCCCCAGCATTTT
TRBJ1-2,.,TRBV19,.,CASLAGPTIGGHTF,TGTGCCAGCCTCGCGGGACCAACGATTGGGGGCCACACCTTC
TRBJ2-5,.,TRBV25-1,.,CASHRGETQYF,TGTGCCAGTCACCGAGGCGAGACCCAGTACTTC
TRBJ1-6,.,TRBV19,.,CASSGEAGINSPLHF,TGTGCCAGTAGCGGGGAGGCGGGGATTAATTCACCCCTCCACTTT
TRBJ2-6,.,TRBV18,.,CASSTSGANVLTF,TGTGCCAGCTCAACCTCTGGGGCCAACGTCCTGACTTTC
TRBJ1-1,.,TRBV5-5,.,CASSLGPHTEAFF,TGTGCCAGCAGCTTAGGTCCCCACACTGAAGCTTTCTTT
TRBJ1-1,.,TRBV11-3,few,CASSPSVFTEAFF,TGTGCCAGCAGTCCAAGTGTTTTCACTGAAGCTTTCTTT
TRBJ2-1,.,TRBV27,.,CASSLGIRGSSEQFF,TGTGCCAGCAGTTTAGGAATCAGGGGATCAAGTGAGCAGTTCTTC
TRBJ1-4,.,TRBV29-1,.,CSVAGYEKLFF,TGCAGCGTTGCCGGGTATGAAAAACTGTTTTTT
TRBJ1-5,.,TRBV19,.,CASRVLDLLIKPQHF,TGTGCCAGTAGGGTCTTGGATCTCCTAATCAAGCCCCAGCATTTT
TRBJ2-7,TRBD1,TRBV5-1,.,CASSFAGGTSGYEQYF,TGCGCCAGCAGCTTCGCAGGGGGTACTAGTGGGTACGAGCAGTACTTC
TRBJ2-2,.,TRBV7-2,once,CASSLDVAGELFF,TGTGCCAGCAGCTTAGACGTGGCCGGGGAGCTGTTTTTT
TRBJ1-6,.,TRBV2,.,CASSEPLDHRALYNSPLHF,TGTGCCAGCAGTGAACCCCTGGACCACCGGGCCCTCTATAATTCACCCCTCCACTTT
TRBJ2-7,.,TRBV30,.,CAWTRDPAAYEQYF,TGTGCCTGGACTAGGGATCCCGCAGCCTACGAGCAGTACTTC
TRBJ1-4,.,TRBV5-1,.,CASTAGEKLFF,TGCGCCAGCACGGCAGGTGAAAAACTGTTTTTT
TRBJ2-7,TRBD2,TRBV6-1,.,CASNTLAGVSYEQYF,TGTGCCAGCAATACCTTAGCGGGCGTCTCCTACGAGCAGTACTTC
TRBJ2-1,TRBD2,TRBV9,.,CASSVVTSDYNEQFF,TGTGCCAGCAGCGTAGTAACTAGCGATTACAATGAGCAGTTCTTC
TRBJ1-1,.,TRBV5-8,.,CASSYLPSGVYTPEAFF,TGTGCCAGCAGCTATCTCCCCTCAGGGGTATATACCCCTGAAGCTTTCTTT
TRBJ2-7,.,TRBV18,.,CASSPRGAHEQYF,TGTGCCAGCTCACCTCGGGGGGCACACGAGCAGTACTTC
TRBJ2-4,TRBD2,TRBV5-6,.,CASSLWTSGGLAKNIQYF,TGTGCCAGCAGCTTGTGGACTAGCGGGGGGCTAGCCAAAAACATTCAGTACTTC
TRBJ2-5,.,TRBV5-1,.,CASSSATGGETQYF,TGCGCCAGCAGCTCGGCGACTGGGGGGGAGACCCAGTACTTC
TRBJ2-7,TRBD2,TRBV30,.,CAWRISGKRDEQYF,TGTGCCTGGAGGATTAGCGGGAAGCGCGACGAGCAGTACTTC